This T cell receptor (beta chain) was captured by sequencing in a study of identical twins (dated by TCRdb to the mid-2010s). For the wider study: To test whether fetal clonotypes persist, this study deep-sequenced TCR alpha and beta repertoires from monozygotic twins, from unrelated adults of various ages, and from cord blood. To rule out contamination, replicate twin experiments were performed at different times with different library preparation protocols. General study outcomes and caveats: Invariant T cells such as MAIT and iNKT could partly confound zero-insertion analyses, although diverse VJ usage argued against such confounding for most clonotypes. Fewer insertions were carried by abundant cord blood beta clonotypes; a weaker similar trend was observed in young adult naive repertoires, while no such trend was observed in memory repertoires. Out-of-frame TCR alpha sharing in monozygotic twins was systematically underestimated by recombination models, whereas sharing between unrelated individuals was in agreement with the recombination models. Out-of-frame TCR alpha sequences shared between twins showed an excess of low generation-probability sequences compared with coincidental sharing between unrelated individuals. In beta out-of-frame sequences, excess twin sharing was weaker, because having fewer shared sequences lowered the signal-to-noise ratio. Conclusions relied on cross-sectional statistical analysis, since the same donors could not be followed over many years.

Worth noting for this clonotype: This clone's antigen is unknown. Base qualities are not at hand, and no much larger clone is one base apart.

All donors were healthy Caucasians. The library was obtained by 5' RACE. The listed sequencing device is Illumina HiSeq 2000. A universal primer binding site was introduced by template switching, and a unique molecular identifier was present in the final cDNA, enabling accurate counting of TCR cDNA molecules. Specific primers in the conserved constant-segment region were used to synthesize first-strand cDNA for the TCR alpha and beta chains. To control for contamination, every cDNA library was double barcoded, receiving both a SMART-Mk sample barcode and Illumina barcodes. Two successive PCR steps introduced TruSeq adapter sequences along with Illumina sample barcodes. The Illumina HiSeq platform was used with custom primers to sequence TCR alpha and beta cDNA libraries. As for how the authors treated the data: Unique molecular identifiers were extracted from raw reads with MiGEC, and CDR3 positions were determined with MiXCR. For each individual, recombination models were inferred using an EM algorithm with the repgenHMM and IGoR tools. The analysis of shared clonotypes was done with the tcR package in R, with sharing normalized by the product of cloneset sizes. Out-of-frame nonproductive sequences were analyzed to study raw recombination free of thymic and clonal selection effects. The public reads were quality trimmed at Q25 with fastp and then assembled into clones with MiXCR by TCRdb, keeping productive beta chains. Under each unique CDR3 protein, matching rows form one entry showing the most common genes and DNA. These V and J calls rely on TCRdb rather than the paper's analysis. The sample profile shows some 1,600,000 distinct CDR3 sequences; roughly a third of them were found once. The ten largest clones represent 0.27% of the sample.

Based on the germline V gene (reference sequence), the CDR1 and CDR2 sequences are DFQATT and SNEGSKA. The trim is 6 bases for V and 2 bases for J, with a gap of 19 bases between the germline ends. Its CDR3 holds 15 amino acids, cysteine through phenylalanine. The CDR3 DNA has 45 bases and is translated from base 1. The sequence links TRBV20-1 to TRBJ2-5; no D gene call is confident. The material sequenced was cord blood. The receptor was derived from a newborn girl in good health. The CDR3 protein is CSAPTPGFQQETQYF. In nucleotide form, the sequence is TGCAGTGCCCCAACCCCGGGTTTTCAGCAAGAGACCCAGTACTTC.